This T cell receptor (beta chain) was found in a study of metastatic and nonmetastatic thyroid tumors. Study context: Samples came from malignant and benign thyroid patients, and repertoires were compared across blood and tumor or nodule tissue. Regarding the study as a whole: According to reports, the diversity of TCR beta was significantly higher in malignant thyroid tumors than in benign nodules, and this held in both blood and tumor samples.

Under the authors' procedure: The study's classifier, a distant-metastasis tool for papillary thyroid cancer, was built using CDR3 differences across clinicopathological groups. TCRdb reanalyzed the PCR reads with MiXCR. TCRdb, not the authors, supplied the V and J calls. The sample contains tens of thousands of clones, roughly 12% of which appear only once. Until they underwent thyroid surgery, no patient had received any treatment. CDR3 size: 17 residues. In germline, CDR1 is SGHNT, CDR2 YENEEA. The V end was cut by 1 base, the J end by 0 bases, with 13 bases between. The sample holds many counts of this clone. Its antigen is unknown.

The sequence was collected from a female donor with papillary thyroid cancer or a benign thyroid nodule (not recorded which). Some clones in this sample may be carry-over from other donors' samples. The sample was blood. The chain joins TRBV11-3 to TRBJ2-1; possibly TRBD2 for D (6 bases). In DNA, the CDR3 is TGTGCCAGCAGCTTAGGGAGGGGACTTCTCTCCTACAATGAGCAGTTCTTC. Translation: CASSLGRGLLSYNEQFF.